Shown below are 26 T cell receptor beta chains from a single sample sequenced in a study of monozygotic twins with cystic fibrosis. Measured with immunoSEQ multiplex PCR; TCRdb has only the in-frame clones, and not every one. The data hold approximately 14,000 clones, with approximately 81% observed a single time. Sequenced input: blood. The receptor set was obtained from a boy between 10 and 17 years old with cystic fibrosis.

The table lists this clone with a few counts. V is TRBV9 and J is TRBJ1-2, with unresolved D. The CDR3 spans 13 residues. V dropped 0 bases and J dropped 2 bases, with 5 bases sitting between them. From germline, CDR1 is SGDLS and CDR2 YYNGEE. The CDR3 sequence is CASSVEDNYGYTF. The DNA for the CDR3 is TGTGCCAGCAGCGTAGAGGACAACTATGGCTACACCTTC.

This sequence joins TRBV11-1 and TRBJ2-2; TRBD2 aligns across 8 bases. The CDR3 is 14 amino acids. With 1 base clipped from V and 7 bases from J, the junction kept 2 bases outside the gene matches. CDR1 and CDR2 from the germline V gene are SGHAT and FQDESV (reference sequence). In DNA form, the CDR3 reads TGTGCCAGCAGCTTAGGCGGGAGGATCGGGGAGCTGTTTTTT. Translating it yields CASSLGGRIGELFF.

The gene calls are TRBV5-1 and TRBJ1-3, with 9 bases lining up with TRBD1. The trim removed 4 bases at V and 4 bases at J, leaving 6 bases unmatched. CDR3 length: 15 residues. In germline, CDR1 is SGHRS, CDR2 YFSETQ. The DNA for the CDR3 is TGCGCCAGCAGCAGGGACAGGGTGGAAGGAAACACCATATATTTT. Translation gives CASSRDRVEGNTIYF.

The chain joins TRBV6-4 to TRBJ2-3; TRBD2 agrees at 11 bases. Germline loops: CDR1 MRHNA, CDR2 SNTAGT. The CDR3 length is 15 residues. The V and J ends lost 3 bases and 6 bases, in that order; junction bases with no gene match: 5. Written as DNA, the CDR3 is TGTGCCAGCAGTGAGACTAGCGGGGCTGTGGATACGCAGTATTTT. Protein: CASSETSGAVDTQYF.

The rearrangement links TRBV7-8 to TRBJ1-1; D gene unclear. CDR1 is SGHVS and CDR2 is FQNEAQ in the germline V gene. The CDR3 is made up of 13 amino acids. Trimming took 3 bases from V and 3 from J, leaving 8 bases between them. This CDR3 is CASSLMSDTEAFF. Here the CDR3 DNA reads TGTGCCAGCAGCTTGATGTCGGACACTGAAGCTTTCTTT.

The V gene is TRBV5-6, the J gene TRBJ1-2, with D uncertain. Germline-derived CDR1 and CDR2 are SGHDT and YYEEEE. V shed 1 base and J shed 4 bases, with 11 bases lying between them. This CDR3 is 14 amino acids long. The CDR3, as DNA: TGTGCCAGCAGCTTGAGTAACAGAATCTATGGCTACACCTTC. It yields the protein CASSLSNRIYGYTF.

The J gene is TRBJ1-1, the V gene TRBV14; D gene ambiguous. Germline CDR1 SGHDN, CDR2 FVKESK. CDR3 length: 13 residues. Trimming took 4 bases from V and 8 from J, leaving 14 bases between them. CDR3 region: CASSPFQDGEAFF. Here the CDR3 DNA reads TGTGCCAGCAGCCCCTTTCAAGACGGAGAAGCTTTCTTT. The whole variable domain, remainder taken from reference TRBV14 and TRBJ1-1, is EAGVTQFPSHSVIEKGQTVTLRCDPISGHDNLYWYRRVMGKEIKFLLHFVKESKQDESGMPNNRFLAERTGGTYSTLKVQPAELEDSGVYFCASSPFQDGEAFFGQGTRLTVV.

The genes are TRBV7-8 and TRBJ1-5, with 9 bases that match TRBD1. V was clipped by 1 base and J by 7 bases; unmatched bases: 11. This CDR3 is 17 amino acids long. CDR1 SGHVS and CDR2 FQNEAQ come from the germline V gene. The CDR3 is CASSLELGQGGGQPQHF. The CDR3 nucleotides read TGTGCCAGCAGCTTAGAGTTGGGACAGGGAGGTGGGCAGCCCCAGCATTTT.

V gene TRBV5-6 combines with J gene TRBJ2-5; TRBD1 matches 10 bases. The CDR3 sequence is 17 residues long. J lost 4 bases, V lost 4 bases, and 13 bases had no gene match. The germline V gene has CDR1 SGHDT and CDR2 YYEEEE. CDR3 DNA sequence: TGTGCCAGCAGCCTCAGTGACAGGGGGCCGGGGCTAGAGACCCAGTACTTC. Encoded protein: CASSLSDRGPGLETQYF.

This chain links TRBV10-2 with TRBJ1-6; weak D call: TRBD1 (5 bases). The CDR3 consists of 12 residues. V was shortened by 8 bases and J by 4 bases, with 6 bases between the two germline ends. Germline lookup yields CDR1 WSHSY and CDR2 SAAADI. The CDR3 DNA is TGCGCCAGCGGGGGTTATAATTCACCCCTCCACTTT. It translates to CASGGYNSPLHF.

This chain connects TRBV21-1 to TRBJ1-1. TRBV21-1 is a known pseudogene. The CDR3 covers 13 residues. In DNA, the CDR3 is TGTGCCAGCTTGGAAGCCCTGAACACTGAAGCTTTCTTT. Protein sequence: CASLEALNTEAFF.

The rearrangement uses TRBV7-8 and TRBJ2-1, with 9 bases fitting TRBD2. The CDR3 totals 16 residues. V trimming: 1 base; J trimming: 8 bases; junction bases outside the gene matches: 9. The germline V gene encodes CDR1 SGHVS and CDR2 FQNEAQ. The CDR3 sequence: CASSLGRLAGSDEQFF. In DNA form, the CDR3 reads TGTGCCAGCAGCTTAGGGAGGCTAGCGGGATCTGATGAGCAGTTCTTC. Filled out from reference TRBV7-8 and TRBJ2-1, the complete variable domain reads GAGVSQSPRYKVAKRGQDVALRCDPISGHVSLFWYQQALGQGPEFLTYFQNEAQLDKSGLPSDRFFAERPEGSVSTLKIQRTQQEDSAVYLCASSLGRLAGSDEQFFGPGTRLTVL.

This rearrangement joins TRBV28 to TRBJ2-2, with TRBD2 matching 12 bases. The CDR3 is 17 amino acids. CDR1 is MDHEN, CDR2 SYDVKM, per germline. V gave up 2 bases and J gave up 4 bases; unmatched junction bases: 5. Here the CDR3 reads CASSLRGTSGFTGELFF. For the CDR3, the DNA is TGTGCCAGCAGTTTAAGGGGGACTAGCGGGTTCACCGGGGAGCTGTTTTTT.

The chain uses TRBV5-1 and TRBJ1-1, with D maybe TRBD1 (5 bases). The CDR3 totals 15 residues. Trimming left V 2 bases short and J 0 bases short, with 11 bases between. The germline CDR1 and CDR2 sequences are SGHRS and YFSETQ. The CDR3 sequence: CASSFEGQMNTEAFF. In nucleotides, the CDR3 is TGCGCCAGCAGCTTTGAGGGGCAGATGAACACTGAAGCTTTCTTT.

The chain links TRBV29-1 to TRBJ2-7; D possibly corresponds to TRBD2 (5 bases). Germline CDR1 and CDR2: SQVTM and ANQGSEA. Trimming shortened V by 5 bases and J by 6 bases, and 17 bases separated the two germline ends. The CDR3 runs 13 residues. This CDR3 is CSVNEVGGGEQYF. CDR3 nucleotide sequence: TGCAGCGTTAACGAAGTGGGTGGAGGCGAGCAGTACTTC.

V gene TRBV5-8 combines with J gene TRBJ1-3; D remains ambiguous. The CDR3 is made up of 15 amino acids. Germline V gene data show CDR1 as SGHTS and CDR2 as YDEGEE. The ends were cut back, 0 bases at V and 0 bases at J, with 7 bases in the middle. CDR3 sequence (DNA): TGTGCCAGCAGCTTGGAAGGATACTCTGGAAACACCATATATTTT. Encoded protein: CASSLEGYSGNTIYF.

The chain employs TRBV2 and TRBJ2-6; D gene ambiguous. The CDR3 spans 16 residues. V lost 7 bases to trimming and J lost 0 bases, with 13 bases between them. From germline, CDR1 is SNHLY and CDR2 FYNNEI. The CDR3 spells CASNRPSYSGANVLTF. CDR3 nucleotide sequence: TGTGCCAGCAATCGCCCCTCCTACTCTGGGGCCAACGTCCTGACTTTC.

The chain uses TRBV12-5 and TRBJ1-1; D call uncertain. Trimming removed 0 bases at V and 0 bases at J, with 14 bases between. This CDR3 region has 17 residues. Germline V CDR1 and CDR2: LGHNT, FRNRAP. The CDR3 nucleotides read TGTGCTAGTGGTTTGGTAAGGTCGGAGGGTTTGAACACTGAAGCTTTCTTT. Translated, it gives CASGLVRSEGLNTEAFF.

CDR3 sequence (DNA): TGCGCCAGCAGCCAATTATGGGACAGGGGAGCTTCACCCCTCCACTTT. The encoded protein is CASSQLWDRGASPLHF. The genes are TRBV4-1 and TRBJ1-6; 10 bases fit TRBD1. CDR1 MGHRA and CDR2 YSYEKL come from the germline V gene. This CDR3 is 16 amino acids long. V gave up 2 bases and J gave up 9 bases; unmatched junction bases: 7.

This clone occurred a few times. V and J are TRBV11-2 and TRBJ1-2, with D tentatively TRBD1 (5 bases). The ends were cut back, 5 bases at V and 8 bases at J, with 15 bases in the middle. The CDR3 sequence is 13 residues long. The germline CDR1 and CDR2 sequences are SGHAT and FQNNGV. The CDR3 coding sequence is TGTGCCAGCAGCCTCCGTCCCGGGGACGGCTACACCTTC. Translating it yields CASSLRPGDGYTF.

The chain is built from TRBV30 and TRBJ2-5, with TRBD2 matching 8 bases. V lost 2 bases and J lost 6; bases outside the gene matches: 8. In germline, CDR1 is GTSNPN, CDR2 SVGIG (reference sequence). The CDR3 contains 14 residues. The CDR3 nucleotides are TGTGCCTGGAGTCTAGCTAGCGGGTGGCAGACCCAGTACTTC. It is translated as CAWSLASGWQTQYF.

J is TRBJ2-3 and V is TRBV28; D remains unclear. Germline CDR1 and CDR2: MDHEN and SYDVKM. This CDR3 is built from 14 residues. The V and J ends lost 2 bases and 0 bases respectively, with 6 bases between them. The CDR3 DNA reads TGTGCCAGCAGTTTAACGGGCAGCACAGATACGCAGTATTTT. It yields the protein CASSLTGSTDTQYF.

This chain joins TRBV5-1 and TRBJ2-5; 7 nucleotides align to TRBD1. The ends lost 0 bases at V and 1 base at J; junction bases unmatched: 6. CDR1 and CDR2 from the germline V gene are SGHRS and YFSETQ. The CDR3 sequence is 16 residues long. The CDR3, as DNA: TGCGCCAGCAGCTTGGGATGGGCAGGGGGCCAAGAGACCCAGTACTTC. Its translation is CASSLGWAGGQETQYF.

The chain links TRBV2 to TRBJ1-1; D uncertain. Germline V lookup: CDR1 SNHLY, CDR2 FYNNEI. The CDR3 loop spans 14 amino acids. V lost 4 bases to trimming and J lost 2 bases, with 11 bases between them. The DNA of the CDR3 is TGTGCCAGCAGTGGGGTGACGGTAAACACTGAAGCTTTCTTT. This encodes CASSGVTVNTEAFF.

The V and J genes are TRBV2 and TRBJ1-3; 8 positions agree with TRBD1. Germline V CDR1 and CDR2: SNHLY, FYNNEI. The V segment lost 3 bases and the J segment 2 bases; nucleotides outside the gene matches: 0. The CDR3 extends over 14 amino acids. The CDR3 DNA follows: TGTGCCAGCAGTGACAGGGGGCCTGGAAACACCATATATTTT. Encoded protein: CASSDRGPGNTIYF.

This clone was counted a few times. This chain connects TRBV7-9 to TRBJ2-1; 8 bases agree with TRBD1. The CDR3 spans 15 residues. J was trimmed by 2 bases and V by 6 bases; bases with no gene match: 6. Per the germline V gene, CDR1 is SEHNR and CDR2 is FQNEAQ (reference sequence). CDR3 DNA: TGTGCCAGCAGTTTCCAGGGGGCGGCCTACAATGAGCAGTTCTTC. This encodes CASSFQGAAYNEQFF.